Listed below are T cell receptor beta chains from one sample, sequenced in a study of blood T cell repertoires in COVID-19. Generated by immunoSEQ multiplex PCR, the TCRdb table keeps only in-frame clones and is missing some. Here the sample spans 300,000 to 400,000 clones, 88% being singletons. The sample taken for sequencing was peripheral blood. These TCRs come from a woman in her 50s with active or convalescent COVID-19. Each CDR3 is given with its conserved first and last residue. A D gene is named only where the DNA matches it firmly. Size is stated for part of the rows, as once, few or many counts, or as a class when the clone is expanded.

>TRBD1|TRBV7-9|NA|TRBJ1-2
TGTGCCAGCAGCTTAGGGACAGGGGTGTTCGGCTATGGCTACACCTTC
CASSLGTGVFGYGYTF
>TRBD1|TRBV7-9|many|TRBJ1-3
TGTGCCAGCAGCTTAGCCCTGATGGGCAGGGACAGCTCTGGAAACACCATATATTTT
CASSLALMGRDSSGNTIYF
>NA|TRBV5-5|NA|TRBJ2-3
TGTGCCAGCAATGTGGGGGGGCCAGATACGCAGTATTTT
CASNVGGPDTQYF
>NA|TRBV19|NA|TRBJ1-4
TGTGCCAGTAGACCGAGGGGAGGGACTAATGAAAAACTGTTTTTT
CASRPRGGTNEKLFF
>NA|TRBV10-3|NA|TRBJ1-2
TGTGCCATCAGTGACCCCGGGGGCTATGGCTACACCTTC
CAISDPGGYGYTF
>TRBD2|TRBV11-1|NA|TRBJ2-5
TGTGCCAGCAGCTTTAGCGGGAGAGAGACCCAGTACTTC
CASSFSGRETQYF
>NA|TRBV28|NA|TRBJ1-1
TGTGCCAGCAGTCCCCTTGGCAGGGGTGAGATGAACACTGAAGCTTTCTTT
CASSPLGRGEMNTEAFF
>NA|TRBV7-8|NA|TRBJ1-1
TGTGCCAGCAGCCGGCCGACAGGTCGTAGCACTGAAGCTTTCTTT
CASSRPTGRSTEAFF
>TRBD1|TRBV6-5|NA|TRBJ2-5
TGTGCCAGCAGCCAGACAGGGCTAGAGACCCAGTACTTC
CASSQTGLETQYF
>NA|TRBV6-5|NA|TRBJ1-1
TGTGCCAGCAGTTCCCATCCGAGGACTGAAGCTTTCTTT
CASSSHPRTEAFF
>TRBD1|TRBV18|NA|TRBJ1-2
TGTGCCAGCTCAGCCGGGACAGCTTATGGCTACACCTTC
CASSAGTAYGYTF
>NA|TRBV19|NA|TRBJ1-2
TGTGCCAGTAGTCCACAGGTCTTCTATGGCTACACCTTC
CASSPQVFYGYTF
>NA|TRBV11-3|once|TRBJ2-1
TGTGCCAGCAGCCATGGCGGGCCCTACAATGAGCAGTTCTTC
CASSHGGPYNEQFF
>NA|TRBV7-2|NA|TRBJ2-1
TGTGCCAGCAGCTTAGCGGGAGCTTACAATGAGCAGTTCTTC
CASSLAGAYNEQFF
>NA|TRBV28|NA|TRBJ2-7
TGTGCCAGCAGTCTCCCCGGAGAAGGTCGCACCTACGAGCAGTACTTC
CASSLPGEGRTYEQYF
>TRBD2|TRBV6-2/TRBV6-3|NA|TRBJ2-7
TGTGCCAGCAGTTACAAAAGGACTAGCGTCTCCTACGAGCAGTACTTC
CASSYKRTSVSYEQYF
>NA|TRBV18|NA|TRBJ1-3
TGTGCCAGCTCACCCTCCACAGGGAGCTCTGGAAACACCATATATTTT
CASSPSTGSSGNTIYF
>NA|TRBV4-2|NA|TRBJ1-3
TGTGCCAGCAGCCAAGAGCAGCTGGCCGGAGGCACCATATATTTT
CASSQEQLAGGTIYF
>NA|TRBV5-1|NA|TRBJ1-1
TGCGCCAGCAGCTTGTGGCCGATGAACACTGAAGCTTTCTTT
CASSLWPMNTEAFF
>NA|TRBV11-2|few|TRBJ1-1
TGTGCCAGCAGCAACCCAACAGGGTTAGGGACAGAAGCTTTCTTT
CASSNPTGLGTEAFF
>NA|TRBV19|NA|TRBJ2-3
TGTGCCAGTAGTATAGAGGTCACAGTCGCGCAGTATTTT
CASSIEVTVAQYF
>TRBD1|TRBV7-3|NA|TRBJ1-1
TGTGCCAGCAGCCCCGCCGGACAGGGAGCCACTGAAGCTTTCTTT
CASSPAGQGATEAFF
>TRBD1|TRBV2|once|TRBJ1-2
TGTGCCAGCAGTGAATTAGGGACAGGGGGCGAAGACTATGGCTACACCTTC
CASSELGTGGEDYGYTF
>TRBD1|TRBV27|NA|TRBJ1-2
TGTGCCAGCAGTTCGGGACAGGGCGGCTACACCTTC
CASSSGQGGYTF
>TRBD1|TRBV27|NA|TRBJ2-7
TGTGCCAGCACGGACAGGGGGTCGGAGCAGTACTTC
CASTDRGSEQYF
>NA|TRBV11-2|NA|TRBJ2-7
TGTGCCAGCAGCTTCTCCGAGGGCACGGGTAACGAGCAGTACTTC
CASSFSEGTGNEQYF
>NA|TRBV6-5|NA|TRBJ1-1
TGTGCCAGCAGGGGGAGCCACCTAACGAACACTGAAGCTTTCTTT
CASRGSHLTNTEAFF
>NA|TRBV4-1|NA|TRBJ1-3
TGCGCCAGCAGCCAAGAGTCGTCGGGGGCTGGAAACACCATATATTTT
CASSQESSGAGNTIYF
>TRBD2|TRBV4-3|NA|TRBJ2-1
TGCGCCAGCAGCCATTACGCGGGAGGAGGGTCTGAGCAGTTCTTC
CASSHYAGGGSEQFF
>TRBD2|TRBV19|NA|TRBJ2-4
TGTGCCAGTAGTATGGGAGCGGGGGGCCAAGCCAAAAACATTCAGTACTTC
CASSMGAGGQAKNIQYF
>NA|TRBV7-9|NA|TRBJ2-1
TGTGCCAGCGCGGCGAACATTGGGAATGAGCAGTTCTTC
CASAANIGNEQFF
>NA|TRBV6-5|NA|TRBJ1-2
TGTGCCAGCAGTTACTCGACAGACCCCTATGGCTACACCTTC
CASSYSTDPYGYTF
>NA|TRBV18|NA|TRBJ1-5
TGTGCCAGCTCACGGGGGGATAGCAATCAGCCCCAGCATTTT
CASSRGDSNQPQHF
>TRBD1|TRBV18|NA|TRBJ1-1
TGTGCCAGCTCACCTTATCGGACAGGGTCTTGGATGAACACTGAAGCTTTCTTT
CASSPYRTGSWMNTEAFF
>TRBD2|TRBV5-6|NA|TRBJ2-7
TGTGCCAGCAGCTTCGTCGGGGGGGCTTACGAGCAGTACTTC
CASSFVGGAYEQYF
>TRBD1|TRBV30|NA|TRBJ2-7
TGTGCCTGGAGGACAGGGTCGAGGAAAGAGCAGTACTTC
CAWRTGSRKEQYF
>NA|TRBV2|NA|TRBJ1-1
TGTGCCAGCAGTGAACGGGTCATGAACACTGAAGCTTTCTTT
CASSERVMNTEAFF
>TRBD2|TRBV19|NA|TRBJ2-3
TGTGCCAGTAGCTTGGCTAGCGGGATGAGCACAGATACGCAGTATTTT
CASSLASGMSTDTQYF
>TRBD1|TRBV7-2|NA|TRBJ1-2
TGTGCCAGCAGCTCCTTAAGGACAGGGGGAAGTGGCTACACCTTC
CASSSLRTGGSGYTF
>NA|TRBV10-2|NA|TRBJ2-1
TGCGCCAGCGGCAGGGGTTTTCCCTACAATGAGCAGTTCTTC
CASGRGFPYNEQFF
>NA|TRBV4-1|NA|TRBJ2-1
TGCGCCAGCAGCCAACAGCGGTTCTCCTACAATGAGCAGTTCTTC
CASSQQRFSYNEQFF
>NA|TRBV7-9|NA|TRBJ1-1
TGTGCCAGCAGCGTAGCGTTGGAGCACACTGAAGCTTTCTTT
CASSVALEHTEAFF
>NA|TRBV29-1|few|TRBJ1-1
TGCAGCGTTGAGGTCGGTGGCACTGAAGCTTTCTTT
CSVEVGGTEAFF
>NA|TRBV29-1|NA|TRBJ1-2
TGCAGCGTTGGGGGAGTCAACTATGGCTACACCTTC
CSVGGVNYGYTF
>NA|TRBV5-1|NA|TRBJ2-6
TGCGCCAGCAAATCCGGGACTCCAATGGGCTCTGGGGCCAACGTCCTGACTTTC
CASKSGTPMGSGANVLTF
>NA|TRBV12-5|NA|TRBJ1-2
TGTGCTAGTGGTTCCCTTGGCTACACCTTC
CASGSLGYTF
>NA|TRBV21-1|NA|TRBJ1-1
TGTGCCAGCCGTTGTCCGGGACAGGGGGCGCGAGCTTTCTTT
CASRCPGQGARAFF
>NA|TRBV11-2|NA|TRBJ1-5
TGTGCCAGCAGCAAGGGGACCGGGACACCAAATCAGCCCCAGCATTTT
CASSKGTGTPNQPQHF
>TRBD1|TRBV6-6|NA|TRBJ2-7
TGTGCCAGCAGTCACAGGGGCGAGCAGTACTTC
CASSHRGEQYF
>NA|TRBV4-3|NA|TRBJ1-5
TGCGCCAGCAGCCAAGATCGGGGTAGGTTTGATCAGCCCCAGCATTTT
CASSQDRGRFDQPQHF
>TRBD1|TRBV5-4|NA|TRBJ2-5
TGTGCCAGCAACGAGAAGACAGGGCACCAAGAGACCCAGTACTTC
CASNEKTGHQETQYF
>NA|TRBV27|NA|TRBJ2-7
TGTGCCAGCAGTTTCGGGACATCTACCTACGAGCAGTACTTC
CASSFGTSTYEQYF
>NA|TRBV24-1|NA|TRBJ2-7
TGTGCCACCAGTGAGGGGGGACCTTCCTACGAGCAGTACTTC
CATSEGGPSYEQYF
>NA|TRBV18|NA|TRBJ1-6
TGTGCCAGCTCACCGACAGACTCCTATAATTCACCCCTCCACTTT
CASSPTDSYNSPLHF
>TRBD2|TRBV27|NA|TRBJ2-1
TGTGCCAGCTCCCCCGGACTAGCCCCATACAATGAGCAGTTCTTC
CASSPGLAPYNEQFF
>TRBD1|TRBV15|NA|TRBJ1-6
TGTGCCACCAGTAGCGGACAGGGGGGAAATTCACCCCTCCACTTT
CATSSGQGGNSPLHF
>TRBD2|TRBV19|NA|TRBJ2-7
TGTGCCAGTAATATCGGAGCGGGAGAACTCTACGAGCAGTACTTC
CASNIGAGELYEQYF
>NA|TRBV3-1/TRBV3-2|NA|TRBJ2-4
TGTGCCAGCAGCCATCGTTTTGGCGGGCAACTTTTAGCCAAAAACATTCAGTACTTC
CASSHRFGGQLLAKNIQYF
>TRBD1|TRBV14|NA|TRBJ2-7
TGTGCCAGCAGCGATACGCGACAGGGCGGAAACGACGAGCAGTACTTC
CASSDTRQGGNDEQYF